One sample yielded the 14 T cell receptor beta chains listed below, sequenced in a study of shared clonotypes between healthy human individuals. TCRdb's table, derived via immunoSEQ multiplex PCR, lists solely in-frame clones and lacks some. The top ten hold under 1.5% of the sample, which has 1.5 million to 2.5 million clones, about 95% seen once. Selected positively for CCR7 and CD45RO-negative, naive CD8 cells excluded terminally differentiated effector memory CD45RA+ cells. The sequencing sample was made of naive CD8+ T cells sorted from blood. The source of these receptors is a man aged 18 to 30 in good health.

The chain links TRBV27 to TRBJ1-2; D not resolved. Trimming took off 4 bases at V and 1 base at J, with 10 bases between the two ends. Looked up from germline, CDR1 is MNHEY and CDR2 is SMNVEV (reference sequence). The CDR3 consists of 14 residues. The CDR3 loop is CASSSVENNYGYTF. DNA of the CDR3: TGTGCCAGCAGTTCCGTAGAGAATAACTATGGCTACACCTTC.

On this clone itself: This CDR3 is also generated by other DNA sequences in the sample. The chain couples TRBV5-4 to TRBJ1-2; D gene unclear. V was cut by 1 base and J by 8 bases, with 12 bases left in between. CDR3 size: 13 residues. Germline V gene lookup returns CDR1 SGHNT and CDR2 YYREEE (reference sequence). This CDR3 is CASSLWGSEGYTF. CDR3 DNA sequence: TGTGCCAGCAGCTTGTGGGGTAGCGAGGGCTACACCTTC.

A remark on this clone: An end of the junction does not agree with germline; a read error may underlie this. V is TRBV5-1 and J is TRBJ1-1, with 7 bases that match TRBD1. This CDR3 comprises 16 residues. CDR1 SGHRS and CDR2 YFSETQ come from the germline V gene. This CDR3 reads CASSLDNTGANAEAFF. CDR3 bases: TGCGCCAGCAGCTTGGACAATACAGGGGCGAACGCTGAAGCTTTCTTT.

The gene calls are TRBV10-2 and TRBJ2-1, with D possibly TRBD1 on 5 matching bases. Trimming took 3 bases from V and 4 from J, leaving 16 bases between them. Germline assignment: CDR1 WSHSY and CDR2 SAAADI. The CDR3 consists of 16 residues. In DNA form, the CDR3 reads TGCGCCAGCAGTGAACCCCAGGGTTTCGGTTACAATGAGCAGTTCTTC. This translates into CASSEPQGFGYNEQFF.

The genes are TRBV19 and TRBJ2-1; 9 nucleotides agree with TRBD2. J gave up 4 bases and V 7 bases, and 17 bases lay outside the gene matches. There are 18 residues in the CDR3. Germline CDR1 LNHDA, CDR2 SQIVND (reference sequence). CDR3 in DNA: TGTGCCAGTACAGCGGGGGGAGGGCCGTCGCCCAAATACAATGAGCAGTTCTTC. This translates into CASTAGGGPSPKYNEQFF.

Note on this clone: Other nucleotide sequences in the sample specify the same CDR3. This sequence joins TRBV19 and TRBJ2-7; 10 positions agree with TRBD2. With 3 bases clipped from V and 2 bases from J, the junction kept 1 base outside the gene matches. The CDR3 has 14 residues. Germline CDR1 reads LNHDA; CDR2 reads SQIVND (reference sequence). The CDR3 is CASSITSGTYEQYF. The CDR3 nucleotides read TGTGCCAGTAGTATTACTAGCGGGACCTACGAGCAGTACTTC. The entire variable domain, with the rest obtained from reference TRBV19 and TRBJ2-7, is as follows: DGGITQSPKYLFRKEGQNVTLSCEQNLNHDAMYWYRQDPGQGLRLIYYSQIVNDFQKGDIAEGYSVSREKKESFPLTVTSAQKNPTAFYLCASSITSGTYEQYFGPGTRLTVT.

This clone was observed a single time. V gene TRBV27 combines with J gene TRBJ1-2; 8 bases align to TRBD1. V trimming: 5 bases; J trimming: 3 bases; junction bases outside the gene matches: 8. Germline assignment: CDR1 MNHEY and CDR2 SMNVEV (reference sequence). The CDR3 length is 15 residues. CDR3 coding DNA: TGTGCCAGCAGTGCATCCCAGGGGGCCTACTATGGCTACACCTTC. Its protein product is CASSASQGAYYGYTF.

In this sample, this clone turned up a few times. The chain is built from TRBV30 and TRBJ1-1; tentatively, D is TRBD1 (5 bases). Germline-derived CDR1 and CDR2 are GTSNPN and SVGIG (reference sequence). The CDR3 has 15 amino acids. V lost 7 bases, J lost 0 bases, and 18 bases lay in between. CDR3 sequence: CAYQGQEGMNTEAFF. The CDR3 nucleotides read TGTGCCTACCAGGGCCAGGAAGGGATGAACACTGAAGCTTTCTTT.

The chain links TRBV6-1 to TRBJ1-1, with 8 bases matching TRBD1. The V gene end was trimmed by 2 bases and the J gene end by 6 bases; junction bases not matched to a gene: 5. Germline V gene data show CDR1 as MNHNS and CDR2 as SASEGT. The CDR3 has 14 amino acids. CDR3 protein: CASSEQGANAEAFF. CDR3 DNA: TGTGCCAGCAGTGAACAGGGGGCTAACGCTGAAGCTTTCTTT.

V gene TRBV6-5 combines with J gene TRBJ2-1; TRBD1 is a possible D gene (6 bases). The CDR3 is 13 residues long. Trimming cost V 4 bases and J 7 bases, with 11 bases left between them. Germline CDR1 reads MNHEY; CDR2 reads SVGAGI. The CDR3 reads CASSWGHGNEQFF. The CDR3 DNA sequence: TGTGCCAGCAGTTGGGGACATGGGAATGAGCAGTTCTTC.

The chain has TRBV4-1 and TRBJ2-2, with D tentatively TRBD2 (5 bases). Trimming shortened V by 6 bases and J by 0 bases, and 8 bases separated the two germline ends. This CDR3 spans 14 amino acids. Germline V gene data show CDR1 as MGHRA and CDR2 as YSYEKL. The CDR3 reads CASRERTNTGELFF. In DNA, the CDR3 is TGCGCCAGCAGGGAGCGGACGAACACCGGGGAGCTGTTTTTT.

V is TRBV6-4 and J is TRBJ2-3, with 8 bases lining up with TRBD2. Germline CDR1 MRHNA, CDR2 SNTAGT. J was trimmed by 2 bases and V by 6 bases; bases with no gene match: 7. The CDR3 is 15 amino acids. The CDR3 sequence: CASSPLAANTDTQYF. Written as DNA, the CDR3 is TGTGCCAGCAGCCCACTAGCGGCCAACACAGATACGCAGTATTTT.

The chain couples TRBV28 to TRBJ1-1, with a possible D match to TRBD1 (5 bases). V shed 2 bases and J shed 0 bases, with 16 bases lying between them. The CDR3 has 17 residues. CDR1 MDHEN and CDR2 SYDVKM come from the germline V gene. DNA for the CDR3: TGTGCCAGCAGTTTACGGCAGGGCCTCCCCATGAACACTGAAGCTTTCTTT. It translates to CASSLRQGLPMNTEAFF. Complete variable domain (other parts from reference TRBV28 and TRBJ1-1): DVKVTQSSRYLVKRTGEKVFLECVQDMDHENMFWYRQDPGLGLRLIYFSYDVKMKEKGDIPEGYSVSREKKERFSLILESASTNQTSMYLCASSLRQGLPMNTEAFFGQGTRLTVV.

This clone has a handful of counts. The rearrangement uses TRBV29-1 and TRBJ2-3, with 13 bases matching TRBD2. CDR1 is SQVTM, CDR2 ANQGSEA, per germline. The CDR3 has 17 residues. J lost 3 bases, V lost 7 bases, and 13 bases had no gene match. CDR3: CSANGLAGEGATDTQYF. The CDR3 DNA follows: TGCAGCGCGAACGGACTAGCGGGAGAGGGAGCGACAGATACGCAGTATTTT.